One and the same sample provided the 7 T cell receptor beta chains below, sequenced in a study of blood T cell repertoires in COVID-19. Profiling relied on immunoSEQ multiplex PCR, and the TCRdb table lists in-frame clones only, not all of them. The data hold roughly 100,000 clones, with roughly 89% observed a single time. Specimen: peripheral blood. These receptors were obtained from a human donor in a cohort sampled during active COVID-19.

The chain links TRBV2 to TRBJ2-7; D may be TRBD1 (8 bases). The V gene's germline CDR1 is SNHLY and CDR2 FYNNEI. The CDR3 is made up of 14 amino acids. Trimming removed 5 bases at V and 7 bases at J, with 18 bases between. CDR3 sequence reads: CASSLLQGEGEQYF. The CDR3 bases are TGTGCCAGCAGTCTCCTACAGGGGGAGGGGGAGCAGTACTTC. Supplemented by reference TRBV2 and TRBJ2-7, the full variable domain reads EPEVTQTPSHQVTQMGQEVILRCVPISNHLYFYWYRQILGQKVEFLVSFYNNEISEKSEIFDDQFSVERPDGSNFTLKIRSTKLEDSAMYFCASSLLQGEGEQYFGPGTRLTVT.

This clone was observed a single time. The gene calls are TRBV4-3 and TRBJ2-1; 7 bases are shared with TRBD2. Germline values: CDR1 LGHNA, CDR2 YSLEER. The trim removed 0 bases at V and 2 bases at J, leaving 7 bases unmatched. The CDR3 spans 17 residues. The CDR3 DNA sequence: TGCGCCAGCAGCCAAGACGGGGGGACGCAGACCTACAATGAGCAGTTCTTC. This codes for CASSQDGGTQTYNEQFF.

This clone counts as medium-sized. The chain combines TRBV10-2 with TRBJ2-7; TRBD2 might be the D (6 bases). Looked up from germline, CDR1 is WSHSY and CDR2 is SAAADI. The CDR3 runs to 13 residues. Trimming removed 6 bases from V and 3 bases from J, with 12 bases in between. The CDR3 region is CASSRELHYEQYF. The CDR3 nucleotides are TGCGCCAGCAGCCGGGAGCTCCACTACGAGCAGTACTTC.

The chain has TRBV2 and TRBJ2-3; possible D gene TRBD1, 6 bases. Germline V lookup: CDR1 SNHLY, CDR2 FYNNEI. The ends were cut back, 4 bases at V and 1 base at J, with 12 bases in the middle. This CDR3 contains 15 residues. The CDR3 region has the DNA TGTGCCAGCAGTGCGACAGGTTACGGCACAGATACGCAGTATTTT. This sequence encodes CASSATGYGTDTQYF.

The V call is TRBV2, the J call TRBJ2-2, with 7 nucleotides matching TRBD2. Losses at the gene ends were 8 bases for V and 3 bases for J; bases not matched to a gene: 0. The CDR3 contains 12 residues. Germline assignment: CDR1 SNHLY and CDR2 FYNNEI. CDR3 loop: CASGGDTGELFF. The CDR3, as DNA: TGTGCCAGCGGGGGGGACACCGGGGAGCTGTTTTTT.

This sequence joins TRBV4-3 and TRBJ1-2; possible D gene TRBD1, 5 bases. Trimming left V 0 bases short and J 6 bases short, with 14 bases between. Germline V lookup: CDR1 LGHNA, CDR2 YSLEER. CDR3 length equals 15 residues. The DNA of the CDR3 is TGCGCCAGCAGCCAAGATCGTCAGGGAGGGGATGGCTACACCTTC. It translates to CASSQDRQGGDGYTF.

This rearrangement joins TRBV5-1 to TRBJ2-7; no firm D call. Germline CDR1 SGHRS, CDR2 YFSETQ. V was clipped by 0 bases and J by 6 bases, with 16 bases between them. The CDR3 has 15 residues. Here the CDR3 DNA reads TGCGCCAGCAGCTTGGACCGTCCCATTTACTCCGAGCAGTACTTC. It codes for CASSLDRPIYSEQYF.